This T cell receptor beta chain was recorded in a study of CD8 T cells in Susac syndrome. This CDR3 contains 15 residues. J lost 4 bases, V lost 1 base, and 4 bases had no gene match. CDR1 is MNHNS, CDR2 SASEGT, per germline. The RNA, roughly 0.45 to 1 ug, was put through reverse transcription using random hexamers. TCRdb itself ran the immunoSEQ multiplex PCR reads through MiXCR, one entry per CDR3 protein. The sample contains 330,000 or so distinct CDR3 sequences, 85% of which appear only once. This clonotype originated in a human donor with multiple sclerosis. The J gene is TRBJ1-5, the V gene TRBV6-1; 7 bases agree with TRBD1. The sequencing input was CD8+ T cells from PBMCs. The CDR3 bases are TGTGCCAGCAGTGAAGACAGGGGCGGTAATCAGCCCCAGCATTTT. It is translated as CASSEDRGGNQPQHF.